A single sample gave rise to the 18 T cell receptor beta chains below, sequenced in a study of CD8+ T cells in alopecia areata. RNA was isolated and reverse transcribed to cDNA, the sequencing template. Sequenced by immunoSEQ multiplex PCR; TCRdb stores in-frame clones only, minus some. Of about 180,000 clones listed, 59% were seen once; the top ten hold approximately 14%. Sequencing used CD4+ T cells sorted from blood, obtained at week 0. The receptor set was obtained from a human donor with alopecia areata.

This chain links TRBV25-1 with TRBJ1-5, with unresolved D. V was pared by 9 bases and J by 6 bases, with 6 bases between. Germline V CDR1 and CDR2: MGHDK, SYGVNS. The CDR3 is 10 amino acids. Here the CDR3 reads CARQCQPQHF. The CDR3, as DNA: TGTGCCAGACAGTGTCAGCCCCAGCATTTT.

This clone occurred once. The chain carries TRBV23-1 and TRBJ1-2, with a tentative D call TRBD1 (5 bases). TRBV23-1 carries the ORF label, with uncertain function. V was pared by 4 bases and J by 4 bases, with 13 bases between. CDR3 length equals 14 residues. The CDR3 sequence: CASSREGIGYGYTF. CDR3 coding DNA: TGCGCCAGCAGTCGAGAGGGGATCGGCTATGGCTACACCTTC.

In its sample, this clone was seen a few times. This sequence joins TRBV2 and TRBJ2-5; no clear D gene. Germline values: CDR1 SNHLY, CDR2 FYNNEI. CDR3 length: 11 residues. The CDR3 sequence: CAGTSQETQYF. In DNA form, the CDR3 reads TGTGCAGGCACGTCCCAAGAGACCCAGTACTTC.

The chain recombines TRBV29-1 with TRBJ2-7; D is ambiguous. This CDR3 has 15 amino acids. The ends were cut back, 0 bases at V and 2 bases at J, with 14 bases in the middle. In germline, CDR1 is SQVTM, CDR2 ANQGSEA. DNA of the CDR3: TGCAGCGTTGAAGATCGGCTAGGACCAACCTACGAGCAGTACTTC. As protein: CSVEDRLGPTYEQYF.

This clone has only a few counts. The chain carries TRBV29-1 and TRBJ2-7, with TRBD1 as a possible D gene (5 bases). V lost 0 bases and J 2 bases, leaving 8 bases between the germline ends. This CDR3 has 13 amino acids. Per germline, CDR1 SQVTM and CDR2 ANQGSEA. CDR3: CSVEDRVTYEQYF. The CDR3 region has the DNA TGCAGCGTTGAAGACAGGGTTACCTACGAGCAGTACTTC.

The chain has TRBV30 and TRBJ2-6; D remains unclear. Deletions cut 1 base from V and 2 bases from J, with 15 bases between. CDR1 and CDR2 (germline): GTSNPN, SVGIG (reference sequence). The CDR3 sequence is 17 residues long. The CDR3 protein is CAWSGAPAPPGANVLTF. The CDR3 DNA sequence: TGTGCCTGGAGTGGTGCCCCCGCCCCGCCTGGGGCCAACGTCCTGACTTTC.

Here the CDR3 reads CASSVGANVLTF. For the CDR3, the DNA is TGTGCCAGCTCCGTCGGGGCCAACGTCCTGACTTTC. The chain links TRBV18 to TRBJ2-6; D remains unclear. The germline V gene encodes CDR1 KGHSH and CDR2 LQKENI. V was shortened by 6 bases and J by 4 bases, with 4 bases between the two germline ends. This CDR3 has 12 amino acids. The variable domain in full, with the rest retrieved from reference TRBV18 and TRBJ2-6, is NAGVMQNPRHLVRRRGQEARLRCSPMKGHSHVYWYRQLPEEGLKFMVYLQKENIIDESGMPKERFSAEFPKEGPSILRIQQVVRGDSAAYFCASSVGANVLTFGAGSRLTVL.

This rearrangement joins TRBV29-1 to TRBJ2-7; no definite D call. In germline, CDR1 is SQVTM, CDR2 ANQGSEA. The CDR3 contains 12 residues. The ends were cut back, 5 bases at V and 6 bases at J, with 14 bases in the middle. The CDR3 is CSVKTYLGEQYF. The CDR3 bases are TGCAGCGTTAAGACTTACCTGGGCGAGCAGTACTTC.

J is TRBJ1-1 and V is TRBV30; D is unresolved. V lost 0 bases, J lost 5 bases, and 10 bases lay in between. This CDR3 contains 13 residues. Germline V gene lookup returns CDR1 GTSNPN and CDR2 SVGIG (reference sequence). Written as DNA, the CDR3 is TGTGCCTGGAGTGTGAGCGCGGGTACTGAAGCTTTCTTT. The encoded protein is CAWSVSAGTEAFF.

The CDR3 sequence is CAWSVPGWRETQYF. Here the CDR3 DNA reads TGTGCCTGGAGTGTACCCGGGTGGAGGGAGACCCAGTACTTC. V and J are TRBV30 and TRBJ2-5; a possible D gene is TRBD2 (5 bases). Deletions cut 0 bases from V and 5 bases from J, with 13 bases between. Germline-derived CDR1 and CDR2 are GTSNPN and SVGIG (reference sequence). The length of the CDR3 is 14 residues.

This clone was counted between two and nine times. Here the CDR3 reads CASKEIRRDTGELFF. CDR3 nucleotide sequence: TGTGCCAGTAAAGAGATTAGGCGGGACACCGGGGAGCTGTTTTTT. The genes are TRBV19 and TRBJ2-2; possible D gene TRBD2, 5 bases. This CDR3 contains 15 residues. Trimming shortened V by 7 bases and J by 3 bases, and 15 bases separated the two germline ends. In germline, CDR1 is LNHDA, CDR2 SQIVND (reference sequence).

The chain couples TRBV15 to TRBJ1-4; unclear D gene. Trimming took 0 bases from V and 5 from J, leaving 10 bases between them. The CDR3 length is 15 residues. Germline V gene data show CDR1 as LNHNV and CDR2 as YYDKDF (reference sequence). The CDR3 coding sequence is TGTGCCACCAGCAGAGATATGGGAAAGAATGAAAAACTGTTTTTT. As protein: CATSRDMGKNEKLFF.

The table lists this clone with a few counts. This chain links TRBV9 with TRBJ2-5; D possibly matches TRBD1 or TRBD2 (5 bases each). Germline V CDR1 and CDR2: SGDLS, YYNGEE. V dropped 0 bases and J dropped 3 bases, with 12 bases sitting between them. The CDR3 consists of 15 residues. CDR3 in DNA: TGTGCCAGCAGCGTAGCCCCCGGGGCAGAAGAGACCCAGTACTTC. This sequence encodes CASSVAPGAEETQYF.

The chain combines TRBV19 with TRBJ2-5; 7 bases align to TRBD2. Looked up from germline, CDR1 is LNHDA and CDR2 is SQIVND (reference sequence). V was clipped by 6 bases and J by 5 bases; unmatched bases: 9. The CDR3 loop spans 14 amino acids. The CDR3 nucleotides read TGTGCCAGTAGCAACCGGGTGGGGGGGGAGACCCAGTACTTC. This gives the protein CASSNRVGGETQYF.

This CDR3 is CATSGRGGDETQYF. Written as DNA, the CDR3 is TGTGCCACCAGCGGCCGGGGCGGGGACGAGACCCAGTACTTC. The J gene is TRBJ2-5, the V gene TRBV15; weak D call: TRBD2 (6 bases). Trimming removed 5 bases at V and 5 bases at J, with 15 bases between. The CDR3 spans 14 residues. Per the germline V gene, CDR1 is LNHNV and CDR2 is YYDKDF (reference sequence).

This chain links TRBV7-2 with TRBJ1-1; 8 nucleotides align to TRBD1. V was pared by 4 bases and J by 1 base, with 2 bases of the junction left unmatched. The CDR3 runs 14 residues. The V gene's germline CDR1 is SGHTA and CDR2 FQGNSA. This chain's CDR3 is CASSWTGSNTEAFF. DNA for the CDR3: TGTGCCAGCAGCTGGACAGGGTCGAACACTGAAGCTTTCTTT.

This clone has a single count. The chain recombines TRBV5-1 with TRBJ2-5; TRBD1 agrees at 7 bases. Germline-derived CDR1 and CDR2 are SGHRS and YFSETQ. The CDR3 has 15 residues. The V and J ends lost 4 bases and 3 bases, in that order; junction bases with no gene match: 9. DNA of the CDR3: TGCGCCAGCAGCCCAGGGACAGCTAAAAAAGAGACCCAGTACTTC. Its translation: CASSPGTAKKETQYF. The whole variable domain, filled in from reference TRBV5-1 and TRBJ2-5, reads KAGVTQTPRYLIKTRGQQVTLSCSPISGHRSVSWYQQTPGQGLQFLFEYFSETQRNKGNFPGRFSGRQFSNSRSEMNVSTLELGDSALYLCASSPGTAKKETQYFGPGTRLLVL.

The chain uses TRBV6-6 and TRBJ1-1; 8 nucleotides match TRBD1. CDR3 length equals 16 residues. The germline CDR1 and CDR2 sequences are MNHNY and SVGAGI (reference sequence). J lost 0 bases, V lost 6 bases, and 9 bases had no gene match. The CDR3 region has the DNA TGTGCCAGCAGCCTTGGGACAGGTCCTTTGAACACTGAAGCTTTCTTT. Encoded protein: CASSLGTGPLNTEAFF.